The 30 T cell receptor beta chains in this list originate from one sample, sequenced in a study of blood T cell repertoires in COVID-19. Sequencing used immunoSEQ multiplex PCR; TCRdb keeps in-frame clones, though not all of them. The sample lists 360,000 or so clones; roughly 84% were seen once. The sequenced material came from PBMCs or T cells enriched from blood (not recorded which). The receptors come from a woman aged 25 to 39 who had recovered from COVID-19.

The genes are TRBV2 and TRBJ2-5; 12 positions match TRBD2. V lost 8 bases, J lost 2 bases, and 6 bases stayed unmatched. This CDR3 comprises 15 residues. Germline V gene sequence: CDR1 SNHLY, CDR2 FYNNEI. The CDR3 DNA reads TGTGCCAGCCAAATAGGACTAGCGGGACAAGAGACCCAGTACTTC. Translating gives CASQIGLAGQETQYF.

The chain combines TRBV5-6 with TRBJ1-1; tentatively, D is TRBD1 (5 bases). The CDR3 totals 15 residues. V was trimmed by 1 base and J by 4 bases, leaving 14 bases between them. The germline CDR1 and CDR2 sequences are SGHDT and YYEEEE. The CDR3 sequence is CASSLSWAGPTEAFF. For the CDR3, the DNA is TGTGCCAGCAGCTTGTCCTGGGCAGGGCCCACTGAAGCTTTCTTT.

This CDR3 reads CATSARQGGIQPQHF. For the CDR3, the DNA is TGTGCCACCAGCGCCCGACAGGGAGGTATCCAGCCCCAGCATTTT. The V call is TRBV15, the J call TRBJ1-5; 7 nucleotides match TRBD1. The CDR3 contains 15 residues. V lost 5 bases, J lost 7 bases, and 11 bases stayed unmatched. Per germline, CDR1 LNHNV and CDR2 YYDKDF (reference sequence).

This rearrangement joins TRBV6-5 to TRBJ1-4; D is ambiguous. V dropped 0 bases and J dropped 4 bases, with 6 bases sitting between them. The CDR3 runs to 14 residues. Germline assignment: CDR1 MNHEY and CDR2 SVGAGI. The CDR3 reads CASSYSSGNEKLFF. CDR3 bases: TGTGCCAGCAGTTACTCGAGCGGTAATGAAAAACTGTTTTTT.

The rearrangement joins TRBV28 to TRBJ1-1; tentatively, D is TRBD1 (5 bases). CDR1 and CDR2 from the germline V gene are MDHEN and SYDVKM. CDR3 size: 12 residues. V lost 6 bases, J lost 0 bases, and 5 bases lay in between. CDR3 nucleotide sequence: TGTGCCAGCAGGACAGTGAACACTGAAGCTTTCTTT. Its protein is CASRTVNTEAFF.

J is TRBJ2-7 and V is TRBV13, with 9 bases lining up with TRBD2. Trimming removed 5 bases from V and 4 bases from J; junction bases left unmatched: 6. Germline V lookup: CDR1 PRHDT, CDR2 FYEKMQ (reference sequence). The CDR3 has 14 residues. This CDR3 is CASSHAGGQYEQYF. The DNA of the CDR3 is TGTGCCAGCAGCCACGCGGGGGGGCAGTACGAGCAGTACTTC.

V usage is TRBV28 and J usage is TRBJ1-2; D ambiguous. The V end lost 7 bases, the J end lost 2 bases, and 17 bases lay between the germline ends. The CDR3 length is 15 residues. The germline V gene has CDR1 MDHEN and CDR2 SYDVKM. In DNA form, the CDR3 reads TGTGCCAGCACCTCCGAAGTACAGAGAAACTATGGCTACACCTTC. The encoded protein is CASTSEVQRNYGYTF.

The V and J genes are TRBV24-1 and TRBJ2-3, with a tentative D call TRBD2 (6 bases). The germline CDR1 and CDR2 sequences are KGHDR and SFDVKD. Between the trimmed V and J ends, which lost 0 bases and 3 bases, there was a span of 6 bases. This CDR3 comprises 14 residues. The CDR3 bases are TGTGCCACCAGTGATTTGCGGGGGACAGATACGCAGTATTTT. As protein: CATSDLRGTDTQYF.

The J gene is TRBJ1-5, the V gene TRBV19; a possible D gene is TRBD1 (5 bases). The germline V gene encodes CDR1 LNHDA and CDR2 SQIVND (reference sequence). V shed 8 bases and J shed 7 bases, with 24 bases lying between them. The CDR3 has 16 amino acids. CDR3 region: CASHPHAARVGQPQHF. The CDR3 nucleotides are TGTGCCAGTCACCCCCACGCGGCCAGGGTCGGACAGCCCCAGCATTTT. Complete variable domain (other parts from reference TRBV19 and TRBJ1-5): DGGITQSPKYLFRKEGQNVTLSCEQNLNHDAMYWYRQDPGQGLRLIYYSQIVNDFQKGDIAEGYSVSREKKESFPLTVTSAQKNPTAFYLCASHPHAARVGQPQHFGDGTRLSIL.

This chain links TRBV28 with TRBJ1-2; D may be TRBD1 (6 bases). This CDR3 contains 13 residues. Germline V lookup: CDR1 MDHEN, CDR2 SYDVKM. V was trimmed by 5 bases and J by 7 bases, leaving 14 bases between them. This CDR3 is CASSQPGVSGYTF. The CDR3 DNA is TGTGCCAGCAGTCAACCAGGGGTTAGTGGCTACACCTTC.

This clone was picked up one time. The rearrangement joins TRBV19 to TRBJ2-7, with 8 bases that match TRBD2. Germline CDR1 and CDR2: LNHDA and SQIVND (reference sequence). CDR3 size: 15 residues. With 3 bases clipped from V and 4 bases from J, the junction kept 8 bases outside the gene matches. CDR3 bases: TGTGCCAGTAGTATCAGCGGGAGCCGACGGTACGAGCAGTACTTC. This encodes CASSISGSRRYEQYF.

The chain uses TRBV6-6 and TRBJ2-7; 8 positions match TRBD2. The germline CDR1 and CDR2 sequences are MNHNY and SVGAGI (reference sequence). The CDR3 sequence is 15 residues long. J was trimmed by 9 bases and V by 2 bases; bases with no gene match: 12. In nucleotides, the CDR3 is TGTGCCAGCAGTTACGGGATCAGCGGGGGAGAAACGCAGTACTTC. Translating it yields CASSYGISGGETQYF.

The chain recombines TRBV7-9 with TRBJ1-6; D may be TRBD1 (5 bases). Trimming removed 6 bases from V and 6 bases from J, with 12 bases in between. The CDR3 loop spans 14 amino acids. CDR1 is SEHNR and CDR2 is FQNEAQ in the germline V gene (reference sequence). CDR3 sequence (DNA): TGTGCCAGCAGAGTCGACAGAAGTAATTCACCCCTCCACTTT. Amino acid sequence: CASRVDRSNSPLHF.

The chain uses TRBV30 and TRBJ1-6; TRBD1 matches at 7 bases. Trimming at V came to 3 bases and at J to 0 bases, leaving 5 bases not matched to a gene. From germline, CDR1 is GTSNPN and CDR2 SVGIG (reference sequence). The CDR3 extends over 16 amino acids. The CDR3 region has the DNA TGTGCCTGGAGGGACAGGCGGAGCTCCTATAATTCACCCCTCCACTTT. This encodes CAWRDRRSSYNSPLHF.

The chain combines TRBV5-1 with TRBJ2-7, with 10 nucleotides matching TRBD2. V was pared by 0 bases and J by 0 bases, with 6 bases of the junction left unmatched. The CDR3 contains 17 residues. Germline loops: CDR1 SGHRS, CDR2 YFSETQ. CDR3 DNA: TGCGCCAGCAGCTTGGTCACTAGCGGGGTCTCCTCCTACGAGCAGTACTTC. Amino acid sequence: CASSLVTSGVSSYEQYF.

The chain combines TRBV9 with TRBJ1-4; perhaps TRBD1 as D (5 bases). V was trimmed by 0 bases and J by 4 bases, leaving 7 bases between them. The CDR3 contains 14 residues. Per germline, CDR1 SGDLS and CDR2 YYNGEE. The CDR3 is CASSVGQRNEKLFF. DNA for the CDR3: TGTGCCAGCAGCGTAGGACAGCGTAATGAAAAACTGTTTTTT.

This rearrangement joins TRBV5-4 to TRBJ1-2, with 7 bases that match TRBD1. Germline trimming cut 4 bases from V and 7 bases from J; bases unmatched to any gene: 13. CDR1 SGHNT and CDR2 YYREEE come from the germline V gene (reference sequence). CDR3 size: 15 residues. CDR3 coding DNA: TGTGCCAGCAGCCTTGACAGGGAACCTACTGGTGGCTACACCTTC. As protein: CASSLDREPTGGYTF.

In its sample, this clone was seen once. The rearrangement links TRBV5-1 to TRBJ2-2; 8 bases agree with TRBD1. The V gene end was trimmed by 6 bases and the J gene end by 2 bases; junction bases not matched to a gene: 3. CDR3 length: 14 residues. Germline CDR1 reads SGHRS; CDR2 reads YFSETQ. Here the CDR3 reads CASTPGGNTGELFF. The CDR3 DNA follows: TGCGCCAGCACCCCAGGGGGCAACACCGGGGAGCTGTTTTTT.

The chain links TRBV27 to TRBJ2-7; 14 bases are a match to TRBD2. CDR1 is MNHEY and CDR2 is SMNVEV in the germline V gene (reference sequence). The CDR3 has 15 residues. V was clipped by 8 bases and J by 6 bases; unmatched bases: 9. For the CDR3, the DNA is TGTGCCAGCGAACCTGGCGGACTAGCGGGAGGCGAGCAGTACTTC. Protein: CASEPGGLAGGEQYF.

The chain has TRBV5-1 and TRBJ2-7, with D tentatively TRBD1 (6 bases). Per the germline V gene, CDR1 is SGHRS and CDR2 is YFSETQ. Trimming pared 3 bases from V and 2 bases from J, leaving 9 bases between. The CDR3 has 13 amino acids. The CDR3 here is CASSWDNPYEQYF. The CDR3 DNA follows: TGCGCCAGCAGCTGGGACAACCCCTACGAGCAGTACTTC.

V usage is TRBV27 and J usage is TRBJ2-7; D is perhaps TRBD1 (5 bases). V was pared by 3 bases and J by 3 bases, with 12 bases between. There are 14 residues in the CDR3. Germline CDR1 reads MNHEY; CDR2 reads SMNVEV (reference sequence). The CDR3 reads CASSLRQGGYEQYF. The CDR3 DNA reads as TGTGCCAGCAGTTTGCGCCAGGGCGGCTACGAGCAGTACTTC.

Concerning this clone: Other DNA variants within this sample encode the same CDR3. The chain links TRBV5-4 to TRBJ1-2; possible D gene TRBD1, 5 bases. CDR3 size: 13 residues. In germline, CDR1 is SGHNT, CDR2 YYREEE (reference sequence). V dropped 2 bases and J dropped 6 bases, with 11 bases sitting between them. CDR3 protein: CASSLGQGDGYTF. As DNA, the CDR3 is TGTGCCAGCAGCTTAGGGCAGGGCGATGGCTACACCTTC.

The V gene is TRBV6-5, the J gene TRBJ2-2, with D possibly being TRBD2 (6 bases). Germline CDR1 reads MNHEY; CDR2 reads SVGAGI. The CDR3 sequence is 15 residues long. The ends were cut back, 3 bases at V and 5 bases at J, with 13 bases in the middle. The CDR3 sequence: CASSYGAGFTGELFF. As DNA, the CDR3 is TGTGCCAGCAGTTATGGGGCGGGGTTTACCGGGGAGCTGTTTTTT.

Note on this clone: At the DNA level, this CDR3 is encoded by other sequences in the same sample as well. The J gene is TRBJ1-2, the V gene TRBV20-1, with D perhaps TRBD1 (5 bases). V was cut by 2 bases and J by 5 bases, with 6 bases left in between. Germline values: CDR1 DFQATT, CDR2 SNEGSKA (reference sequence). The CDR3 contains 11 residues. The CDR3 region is CSARQGYGYTF. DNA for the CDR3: TGCAGTGCTAGACAGGGTTATGGCTACACCTTC.

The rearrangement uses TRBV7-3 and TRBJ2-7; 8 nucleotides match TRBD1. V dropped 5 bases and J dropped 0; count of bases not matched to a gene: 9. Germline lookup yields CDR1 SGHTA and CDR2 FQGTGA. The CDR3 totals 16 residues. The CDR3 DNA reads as TGTGCCAGCAGCCCTTCCCAGGGGGCTAGCTCCTACGAGCAGTACTTC. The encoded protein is CASSPSQGASSYEQYF.

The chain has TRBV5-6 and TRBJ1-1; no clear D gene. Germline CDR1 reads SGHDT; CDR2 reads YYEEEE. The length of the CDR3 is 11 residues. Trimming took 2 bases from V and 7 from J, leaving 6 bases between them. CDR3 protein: CASSFGGEAFF. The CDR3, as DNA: TGTGCCAGCAGCTTCGGTGGTGAAGCTTTCTTT.

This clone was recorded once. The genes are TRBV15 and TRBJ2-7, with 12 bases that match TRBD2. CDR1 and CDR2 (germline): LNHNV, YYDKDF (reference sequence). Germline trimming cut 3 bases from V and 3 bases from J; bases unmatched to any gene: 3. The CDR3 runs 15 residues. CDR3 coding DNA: TGTGCCACCAGCAGTGGACTAGCGGGGAGCTACGAGCAGTACTTC. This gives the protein CATSSGLAGSYEQYF.

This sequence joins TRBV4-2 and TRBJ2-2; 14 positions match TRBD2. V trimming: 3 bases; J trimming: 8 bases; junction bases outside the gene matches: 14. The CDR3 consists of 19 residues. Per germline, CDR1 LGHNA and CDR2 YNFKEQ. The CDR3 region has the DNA TGTGCCAGCAGCCATGACGGGACTAGCGGGAGAGAATTTTCGGGGGAGCTGTTTTTT. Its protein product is CASSHDGTSGREFSGELFF.

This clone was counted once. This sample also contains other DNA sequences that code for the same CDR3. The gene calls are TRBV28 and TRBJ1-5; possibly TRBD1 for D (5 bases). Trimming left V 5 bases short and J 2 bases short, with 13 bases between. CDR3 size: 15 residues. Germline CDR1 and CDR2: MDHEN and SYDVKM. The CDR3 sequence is CASSRQGRGNQPQHF. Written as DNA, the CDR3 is TGTGCCAGCAGTAGGCAGGGAAGAGGCAATCAGCCCCAGCATTTT.

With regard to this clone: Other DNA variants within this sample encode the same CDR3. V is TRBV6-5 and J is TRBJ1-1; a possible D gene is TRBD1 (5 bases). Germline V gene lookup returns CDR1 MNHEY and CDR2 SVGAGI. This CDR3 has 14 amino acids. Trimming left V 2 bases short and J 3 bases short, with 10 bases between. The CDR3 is CASSYRQGYTEAFF. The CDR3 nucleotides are TGTGCCAGCAGTTACAGGCAGGGTTACACTGAAGCTTTCTTT.